This TCR beta chain stems from a study of response to subunit inactivated influenza vaccine. Via MiXCR, TCRdb re-called the RT-PCR reads, giving one row per CDR3 protein. Here the sample spans 500,000 or so distinct CDR3 sequences, about 10% being singletons. This clonotype was observed a handful of times. Antigen: not known. Study results and caveats: Authors proposed each seasonal influenza vaccination draws in few new T cells.

The CDR3 consists of 17 residues. Trimming removed 1 base at V and 2 bases at J, with 15 bases between. V gene TRBV12-3 or TRBV12-4 combines with J gene TRBJ1-5; D might be TRBD1 (5 bases). The sequenced sample was PBMCs from blood, obtained 45 days after vaccination. This TCR derives from a man aged 50 to 59 who received an inactivated influenza vaccine. CDR3 coding DNA: TGTGCCAGCAGTTTAGGGGTATTTTGGGGGGGCAATCAGCCCCAGCATTTT. It yields the protein CASSLGVFWGGNQPQHF.